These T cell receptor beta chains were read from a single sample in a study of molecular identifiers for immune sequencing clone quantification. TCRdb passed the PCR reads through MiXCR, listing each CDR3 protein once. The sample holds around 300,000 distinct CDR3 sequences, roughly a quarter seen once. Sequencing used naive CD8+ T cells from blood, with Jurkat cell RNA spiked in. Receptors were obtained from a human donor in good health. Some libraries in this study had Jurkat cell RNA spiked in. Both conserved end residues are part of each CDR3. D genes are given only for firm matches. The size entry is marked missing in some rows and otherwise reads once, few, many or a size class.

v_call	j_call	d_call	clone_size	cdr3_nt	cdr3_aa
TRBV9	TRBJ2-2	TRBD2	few	TGTGCCAGCAGCGAGCAACCGGGACTAGCGGGTCTAAGGAACACCGGGGAGCTGTTTTTT	CASSEQPGLAGLRNTGELFF
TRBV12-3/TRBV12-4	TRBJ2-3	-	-	TGTGCCAGCGGGGGTAGGAGGGATACGCAGTATTTT	CASGGRRDTQYF
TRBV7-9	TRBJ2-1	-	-	TGTGCCAGCAGCTTACCAAAAGGGCTCTCCTACAATGAGCAGTTCTTC	CASSLPKGLSYNEQFF
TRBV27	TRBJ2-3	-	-	TGTGCCAGCAGTACCATGGCCGGGAGCGATACGCAGTATTTT	CASSTMAGSDTQYF
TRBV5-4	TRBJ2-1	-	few	TGTGCCAGCAGCCTCACCCTGGCGAAGGGAAATAAGTTCTTC	CASSLTLAKGNKFF
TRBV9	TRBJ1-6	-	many	TGTGCCAGCAGCGGGGTCCGGATTGACAATTCACCCCTCCACTTT	CASSGVRIDNSPLHF
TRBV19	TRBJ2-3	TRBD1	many	TGTGCCAGTAGTCGCGGACAGGGGGGCGATACGCAGTATTTT	CASSRGQGGDTQYF
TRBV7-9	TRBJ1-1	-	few	TGTGCCAGCATCCCTGGACAGAGGAACACTGAAGCTTTCTTT	CASIPGQRNTEAFF
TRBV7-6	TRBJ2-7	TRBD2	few	TGTGCCAGCAGCCTCTCTATAGGGGTAGCGGGGTTCGCCGAGCAGTACTTC	CASSLSIGVAGFAEQYF
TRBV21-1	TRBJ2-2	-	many	TGTGCCAGCAGCAAACCTAAGCCGGGACGAACCGGGGAGCTGTTTTTT	CASSKPKPGRTGELFF
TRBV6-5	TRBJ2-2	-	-	TGTGCCAGCAGCCGCGCCGTGGGCACCGGGGAGCTGTTTTTT	CASSRAVGTGELFF
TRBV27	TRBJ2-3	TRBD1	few	TGTGCCAGCAGTTTATTCGGGACAGGTGAAGATACGCAGTATTTT	CASSLFGTGEDTQYF
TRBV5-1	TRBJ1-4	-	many	TGTGCCAGCAGCTGGACAGTTAATGAAAAACTGTTTTTT	CASSWTVNEKLFF
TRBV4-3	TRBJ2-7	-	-	TGCGCCAGCAGCCAAGATGGGCTGGGGTACGAGCAGTACTTC	CASSQDGLGYEQYF
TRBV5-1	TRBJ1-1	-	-	TGCGCCAGCAGCTCGGTCGGGACCAACACTGAAGCTTTCTTT	CASSSVGTNTEAFF
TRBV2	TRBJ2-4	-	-	TGTGCCAGCAGTGAAATTTGGGGGAGAGGCAAAAACATTCAGTACTTC	CASSEIWGRGKNIQYF
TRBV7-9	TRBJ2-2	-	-	TGTGCCAGCAGCGATGCTGGGACGTTGACCGCGGAGCTGTTTTTT	CASSDAGTLTAELFF
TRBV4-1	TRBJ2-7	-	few	TGCGCCAGCAGCCCGATTATAACAGGGACCGAGCAGTACTTC	CASSPIITGTEQYF
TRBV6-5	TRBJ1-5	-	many	TGTGCCAGCAGAACAGGGTTAAATAGCAATCAGCCCCAGCATTTT	CASRTGLNSNQPQHF
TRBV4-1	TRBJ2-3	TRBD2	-	TGCGCCAGCAGCCAAGATCAGACTAGCGGCCTCACAGATACGCAGTATTTT	CASSQDQTSGLTDTQYF
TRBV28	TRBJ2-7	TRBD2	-	TGTGCCAGCAGTTTTGGCTTGGTAGCGGGAAACTCCTACGAGCAGTACTTC	CASSFGLVAGNSYEQYF
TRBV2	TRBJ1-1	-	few	TGTGCCAGCAGTGACTCTGGACAGAACACTGAAGCTTTCTTT	CASSDSGQNTEAFF
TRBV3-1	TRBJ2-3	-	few	TGTGCCAGCAGCAAAGCAGAGGGCGTTGGTCCAGATACGCAGTATTTT	CASSKAEGVGPDTQYF
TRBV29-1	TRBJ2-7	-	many	TGCAGCCCACCCCTCAGGGAAGGAATGTACGAGCAGTACTTC	CSPPLREGMYEQYF
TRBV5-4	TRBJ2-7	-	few	TGTGCCAGCAGCTCCGGCCTGGACAGTCCCTACGAGCAGTACTTC	CASSSGLDSPYEQYF
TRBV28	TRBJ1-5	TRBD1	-	TGTGCCAGCAGTTCGGGACAGGGGGTCGGGTGGAGCAATCAGCCCCAGCATTTT	CASSSGQGVGWSNQPQHF
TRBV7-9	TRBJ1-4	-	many	TGTGCCAGCAGCTCGGCCTTGGTGGGTGAAAAACTGTTTTTT	CASSSALVGEKLFF
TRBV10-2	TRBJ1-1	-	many	TGCGCCAGCACGGACAGGAACACTGAAGCTTTCTTT	CASTDRNTEAFF
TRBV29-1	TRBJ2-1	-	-	TGCAGCGTTGTCACGCTAGCGTTTACTGACAATGAGCAGTTCTTC	CSVVTLAFTDNEQFF
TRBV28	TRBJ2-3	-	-	TGTGCCAGCAGTTCGTGGGGTGCAGATACGCAGTATTTT	CASSSWGADTQYF
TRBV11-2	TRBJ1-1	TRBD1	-	TGTGCCAGCAGCACAGGGGGCGTGAACACTGAAGCTTTCTTT	CASSTGGVNTEAFF
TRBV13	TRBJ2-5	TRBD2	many	TGTGCCAGCAGCCCGGGACTAGCGGGGGTTGAGACCCAGTACTTC	CASSPGLAGVETQYF
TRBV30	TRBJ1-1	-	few	TGTGCCTTCCACCTCCTGGGTCCCCCTGAAGCTTTCTTT	CAFHLLGPPEAFF
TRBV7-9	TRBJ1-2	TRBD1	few	TGTGCCAGCAGCTCAAATCCGGGACAGAGGAACTATGGCTACACCTTC	CASSSNPGQRNYGYTF
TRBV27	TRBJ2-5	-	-	TGTGCCAGCAGTTTATTCGGGGCAGCGCCCCAGTCCTTC	CASSLFGAAPQSF
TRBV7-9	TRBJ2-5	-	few	TGTGCCAGCAGCTTAGCGTCGGGCGTGGGGTACCAAGAGACCCAGTACTTC	CASSLASGVGYQETQYF
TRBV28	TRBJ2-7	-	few	TGTGCCAGCAGCCCACGGGGAGGACTGACCTACGAGCAGTACTTC	CASSPRGGLTYEQYF
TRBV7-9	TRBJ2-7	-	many	TGTGCCAGCAGCCCGCCCCTGACAAGGGCTCGCGAGCAGTACTTC	CASSPPLTRAREQYF
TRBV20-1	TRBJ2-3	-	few	TGCAGTGCCGTAGGCGGGGAAAACCTGAACACAGATACGCAGTATTTT	CSAVGGENLNTDTQYF
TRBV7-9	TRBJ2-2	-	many	TGTGCCAGCAGCCTCCACGGGGCAGGGACCGGGGAGCTGTTTTTT	CASSLHGAGTGELFF
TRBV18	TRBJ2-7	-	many	TGTGCCAGCTCACGCACAGGGAGGACCTACGAGCAGTACTTC	CASSRTGRTYEQYF
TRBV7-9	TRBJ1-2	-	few	TGTGCCAGCAGCCCACAGATGGATGGTTCGGGCTACACCTTC	CASSPQMDGSGYTF
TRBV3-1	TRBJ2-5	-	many	TGTGCCAGCAGCGACGTGACTAGAAGGGGAGAGACCCAGTACTTC	CASSDVTRRGETQYF
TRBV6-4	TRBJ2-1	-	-	TGTGCCAGCAGTGACTCGACGGTCAGGGGATGGATGCGGGACCACAATGAGCAGTTCTTC	CASSDSTVRGWMRDHNEQFF
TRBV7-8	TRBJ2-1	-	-	TGTGCCAGCAGCTTATGGGACGGTGAGCAGTTCTTC	CASSLWDGEQFF
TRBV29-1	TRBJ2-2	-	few	TGCAGCGTTCAGGGGGGAGACACCGGGGAGCTGTTTTTT	CSVQGGDTGELFF
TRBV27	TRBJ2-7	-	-	TGTGCCAGCAGTTTATCGGTCGGGAGCTCCTACGAGCAGTACTTC	CASSLSVGSSYEQYF
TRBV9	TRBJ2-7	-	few	TGTGCCAGCAGCGTAGAGGCCAAGACGTACGAGCAGTACTTC	CASSVEAKTYEQYF
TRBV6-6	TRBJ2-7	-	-	TGTACCAGCAGTCTGACAATGGCCTACGAGCAGTACTTC	CTSSLTMAYEQYF
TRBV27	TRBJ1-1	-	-	TGTGCCAGCAGCTTTGAGGGAAACACTGAAGCTTTCTTT	CASSFEGNTEAFF